This section outlines one T cell receptor (beta chain) sequence together with its context. From germline, CDR1 is SGHTA and CDR2 FQGNSA. The V end lost 5 bases, the J end lost 6 bases, and 11 bases lay between the germline ends. The CDR3 length is 12 residues. These data belong to a study of OX40 agonist ivuxolimab in advanced cancers. Researchers took blood at baseline, on cycle 4 day 1, and on cycle 7 day 1. Using immunoSEQ multiplex PCR, the repertoire was profiled, and TCRdb retains in-frame clones only, with some absent. Among some 80,000 clones listed, more than 75% were seen once. This chain links TRBV7-2 with TRBJ2-7; a possible D gene is TRBD1 (5 bases). The TCR originated in an adult with an advanced solid tumor such as melanoma, head and neck, liver or kidney cancer. Sequenced here: CD4+ or CD8+ T cells sorted from blood, sampled in a trial of the OX40 agonist ivuxolimab. CDR3 in DNA: TGTGCCAGCAGCGAACAGGTCTCCGAGCAGTACTTC. Residues: CASSEQVSEQYF. Looking up the rest from reference TRBV7-2 and TRBJ2-7 gives the full variable domain: GAGVSQSPSNKVTEKGKDVELRCDPISGHTALYWYRQSLGQGLEFLIYFQGNSAPDKSGLPSDRFSAERTGGSVSTLTIQRTQQEDSAVYLCASSEQVSEQYFGPGTRLTVT.